This TCR beta chain was sequenced in a study of response to subunit inactivated influenza vaccine. General study findings and limits: A suggestion made by the authors is that each seasonal influenza vaccination recruits few new T cells.

This clonotype was observed a handful of times. Its specificity is unknown. TCRdb fed the RT-PCR reads into MiXCR, producing one record per CDR3 protein. The repertoire consists of about 160,000 distinct CDR3 sequences, with about 11% occurring once and the leading ten covering 9.5% to 15%. Germline CDR1 reads LGHDT; CDR2 reads YNNKEL (reference sequence). Between the trimmed V and J ends, which lost 4 bases and 4 bases, there was a span of 7 bases. The CDR3 sequence is 13 residues long. This receptor was identified in a man aged 50-59 years who received an inactivated influenza vaccine. The chain uses TRBV3-1 and TRBJ1-4; D is undetermined. This specimen consisted of non-naive T cells sorted from PBMCs, obtained roughly 45 days after vaccination. The CDR3 coding sequence is TGTGCCAGCAGCCCGCGGGATAATGAAAAACTGTTTTTT. It specifies CASSPRDNEKLFF.